Shown below are 23 T cell receptor beta chains from a single sample sequenced in a study of T cell changes during pregnancy in multiple sclerosis. Some clones are missing from TCRdb's copy, which holds only in-frame ones; the method was immunoSEQ multiplex PCR. The table includes more than 55,000 clones, around 92% detected once. Sequenced here: peripheral blood, sampled in the first trimester of pregnancy. All receptors come from a female donor with multiple sclerosis, enrolled in a pregnancy study.

This chain joins TRBV18 and TRBJ2-5; TRBD1 aligns across 9 bases. This CDR3 comprises 14 residues. The ends lost 5 bases at V and 4 bases at J; junction bases unmatched: 5. Germline values: CDR1 KGHSH, CDR2 LQKENI. The CDR3 coding sequence is TGTGCCAGCTCAGTACAGACAGGGGGAGAGACCCAGTACTTC. Amino acid sequence: CASSVQTGGETQYF.

The rearrangement uses TRBV2 and TRBJ2-7, with a possible D match to TRBD2 (6 bases). The CDR3 covers 16 residues. Trimming removed 5 bases from V and 0 bases from J, with 17 bases in between. Germline-derived CDR1 and CDR2 are SNHLY and FYNNEI. Here the CDR3 DNA reads TGTGCCAGCAGTCTGCTAAGCCGGGGGAGCTCCTACGAGCAGTACTTC. Translated: CASSLLSRGSSYEQYF.

The chain has TRBV19 and TRBJ1-1; 8 bases match TRBD1. Germline CDR1 reads LNHDA; CDR2 reads SQIVND (reference sequence). The CDR3 runs to 15 residues. J lost 5 bases, V lost 10 bases, and 15 bases had no gene match. CDR3 loop: CATSPHRGFRTEAFF. The CDR3, as DNA: TGTGCCACCAGTCCCCACAGGGGGTTCAGGACTGAAGCTTTCTTT.

This chain joins TRBV13 and TRBJ2-7; TRBD2 agrees at 8 bases. In germline, CDR1 is PRHDT, CDR2 FYEKMQ (reference sequence). The CDR3 runs 15 residues. J gave up 1 base and V 3 bases, and 5 bases lay outside the gene matches. The CDR3 loop is CASSLGTSGSYEQYF. The CDR3 coding sequence is TGTGCCAGCAGCTTGGGTACTAGCGGTTCCTACGAGCAGTACTTC.

This sequence joins TRBV4-3 and TRBJ1-2; no definite D call. The V end lost 4 bases, the J end lost 8 bases, and 14 bases lay between the germline ends. CDR3 length: 13 residues. CDR1 and CDR2 (germline): LGHNA, YSLEER. The CDR3 sequence: CASSRWGGIGYTF. The DNA of the CDR3 is TGCGCCAGCAGCCGGTGGGGAGGTATCGGCTACACCTTC.

The CDR3 region has the DNA TGTGCCAGCAGCCCCTTGACAGGGAAAAATTCACCCCTCCACTTT. It specifies CASSPLTGKNSPLHF. This sequence joins TRBV7-2 and TRBJ1-6, with 7 bases aligning to TRBD1. The CDR3 runs 15 residues. Germline V gene data show CDR1 as SGHTA and CDR2 as FQGNSA. J was trimmed by 7 bases and V by 5 bases; bases with no gene match: 8.

V and J are TRBV7-2 and TRBJ2-2; 10 bases line up with TRBD1. The J segment lost 3 bases and the V segment lost 2 bases, leaving 3 bases of the junction unmatched. Germline CDR1 SGHTA, CDR2 FQGNSA. There are 16 residues in the CDR3. The CDR3 reads CASSLLGQGYTGELFF. For the CDR3, the DNA is TGTGCCAGCAGCTTACTGGGACAGGGGTACACCGGGGAGCTGTTTTTT. The variable domain in full, with the rest retrieved from reference TRBV7-2 and TRBJ2-2, is GAGVSQSPSNKVTEKGKDVELRCDPISGHTALYWYRQSLGQGLEFLIYFQGNSAPDKSGLPSDRFSAERTGGSVSTLTIQRTQQEDSAVYLCASSLLGQGYTGELFFGEGSRLTVL.

V and J are TRBV7-6 and TRBJ2-3, with D hard to call. V dropped 5 bases and J dropped 5 bases, with 11 bases sitting between them. CDR3 size: 13 residues. The germline V gene encodes CDR1 SGHVS and CDR2 FNYEAQ. This CDR3 is CASSPPLGDTQYF. CDR3 nucleotide sequence: TGTGCCAGCAGCCCGCCCCTCGGAGATACGCAGTATTTT.

The rearrangement links TRBV18 to TRBJ1-1, with D hard to call. The V end was cut by 6 bases, the J end by 3 bases, with 5 bases between. Per germline, CDR1 KGHSH and CDR2 LQKENI. This CDR3 is 11 amino acids long. The CDR3 protein is CASSPHTEAFF. The CDR3 bases are TGTGCCAGCTCCCCTCACACTGAAGCTTTCTTT.

The chain combines TRBV19 with TRBJ1-1; D might be TRBD1 (5 bases). Trimming pared 3 bases from V and 4 bases from J, leaving 9 bases between. Germline CDR1 reads LNHDA; CDR2 reads SQIVND (reference sequence). CDR3 length: 13 residues. CDR3 loop: CASSIDGATEAFF. As DNA, the CDR3 is TGTGCCAGTAGTATTGATGGGGCCACTGAAGCTTTCTTT.

The chain couples TRBV7-2 to TRBJ2-5; no firm D call. Between the trimmed V and J ends, which lost 3 bases and 4 bases, there was a span of 6 bases. This CDR3 spans 12 amino acids. The V gene's germline CDR1 is SGHTA and CDR2 FQGNSA. The CDR3 DNA sequence: TGTGCCAGCAGCTTCGTATTAGAGACCCAGTACTTC. This gives the protein CASSFVLETQYF.

The chain joins TRBV7-2 to TRBJ1-2, with D perhaps matching TRBD1 (6 bases). The CDR3 is made up of 13 amino acids. Between the trimmed V and J ends, which lost 4 bases and 8 bases, there was a span of 14 bases. In germline, CDR1 is SGHTA, CDR2 FQGNSA. The CDR3 nucleotides read TGTGCCAGCAGCTCACAGGGAGTGGGGGGCTACACCTTC. It codes for CASSSQGVGGYTF.

The V call is TRBV28, the J call TRBJ2-6; D is unresolved. V gave up 10 bases and J gave up 0 bases, with 4 bases separating them. Germline CDR1 is MDHEN and CDR2 is SYDVKM. The CDR3 contains 12 residues. CDR3 protein: CATHSGANVLTF. The CDR3 DNA reads as TGTGCCACCCACTCTGGGGCCAACGTCCTGACTTTC.

This chain links TRBV2 with TRBJ1-1, with TRBD1 matching 7 bases. V shed 4 bases and J 1 base; nucleotides not matched to a gene: 0. Germline assignment: CDR1 SNHLY and CDR2 FYNNEI. The CDR3 runs 13 residues. CDR3 sequence reads: CASSGQGNTEAFF. The DNA of the CDR3 is TGTGCCAGCAGTGGACAGGGGAACACTGAAGCTTTCTTT.

V and J are TRBV9 and TRBJ1-3; possible D gene TRBD1, 6 bases. The CDR3 consists of 19 residues. Trimming removed 0 bases from V and 4 bases from J, with 23 bases in between. CDR1 and CDR2 from the germline V gene are SGDLS and YYNGEE. The CDR3 nucleotides are TGTGCCAGCAGCGTAGCCCTCGCCCCTATCAGGGGCCCAGGAAACACCATATATTTT. Its protein product is CASSVALAPIRGPGNTIYF.

The gene calls are TRBV6-5 and TRBJ2-2, with 9 bases that match TRBD1. The CDR3 loop spans 14 amino acids. Germline V gene lookup returns CDR1 MNHEY and CDR2 SVGAGI. Germline trimming cut 5 bases from V and 5 bases from J; bases unmatched to any gene: 3. In DNA, the CDR3 is TGTGCCAGCAGTCGACAGGGGGTAACCGGGGAGCTGTTTTTT. Its protein product is CASSRQGVTGELFF.

This clone was counted a single time. This sequence joins TRBV4-3 and TRBJ2-5; the D gene is possibly TRBD1 (7 bases). This CDR3 comprises 17 residues. Germline V CDR1 and CDR2: LGHNA, YSLEER. V dropped 4 bases and J dropped 4 bases, with 22 bases sitting between them. CDR3 sequence: CASSPRGAVIGPETQYF. In nucleotides, the CDR3 is TGCGCCAGCAGCCCCAGGGGGGCTGTGATAGGCCCAGAGACCCAGTACTTC.

V gene TRBV5-6 combines with J gene TRBJ1-6, with D hard to call. This CDR3 comprises 15 residues. V gave up 4 bases and J gave up 3 bases, with 11 bases separating them. Per the germline V gene, CDR1 is SGHDT and CDR2 is YYEEEE. The CDR3 loop reads CASSRDTIYNSPLHF. CDR3 coding DNA: TGTGCCAGCAGCCGAGACACCATCTATAATTCACCCCTCCACTTT. The variable domain in full, completed from reference TRBV5-6 and TRBJ1-6, reads DAGVTQSPTHLIKTRGQQVTLRCSPKSGHDTVSWYQQALGQGPQFIFQYYEEEERQRGNFPDRFSGHQFPNYSSELNVNALLLGDSALYLCASSRDTIYNSPLHFGNGTRLTVT.

The chain employs TRBV10-3 and TRBJ2-2; D gene uncertain. Germline loops: CDR1 ENHRY, CDR2 SYGVKD. Between the trimmed V and J ends, which lost 0 bases and 0 bases, there was a span of 5 bases. This CDR3 has 15 residues. The CDR3 loop is CAISESPANTGELFF. The CDR3 DNA reads as TGTGCCATCAGTGAGTCTCCCGCGAACACCGGGGAGCTGTTTTTT.

The V call is TRBV6-4, the J call TRBJ2-3, with D possibly TRBD1 on 6 matching bases. Trimming left V 3 bases short and J 6 bases short, with 19 bases between. The germline CDR1 and CDR2 sequences are MRHNA and SNTAGT. CDR3 size: 16 residues. The CDR3, as DNA: TGTGCCAGCAGTGAGGGAGCAGGGGCTTCACACGATACGCAGTATTTT. The encoded protein is CASSEGAGASHDTQYF.

CDR3 protein: CASSSAGQENTGELFF. CDR3 nucleotides: TGTGCCAGCAGTTCCGCGGGACAGGAGAACACCGGGGAGCTGTTTTTT. This chain links TRBV7-2 with TRBJ2-2; TRBD1 aligns across 8 bases. The trim removed 6 bases at V and 1 base at J, leaving 7 bases unmatched. Germline CDR1 is SGHTA and CDR2 is FQGNSA. The CDR3 has 16 residues.

The chain has TRBV11-3 and TRBJ2-2; 11 bases align to TRBD2. J was trimmed by 7 bases and V by 2 bases; bases with no gene match: 6. The CDR3 spans 16 residues. Germline V gives CDR1 SGHNT, CDR2 YENEEA. In DNA form, the CDR3 reads TGTGCCAGCAGCTTAAGTAGCGGGGGGGCCGTCGGGGAGCTGTTTTTT. It codes for CASSLSSGGAVGELFF.

This chain connects TRBV7-3 to TRBJ2-3; perhaps TRBD1 as D (5 bases). Trimming shortened V by 1 base and J by 2 bases, and 10 bases separated the two germline ends. Germline V gives CDR1 SGHTA, CDR2 FQGTGA. The length of the CDR3 is 15 residues. In DNA form, the CDR3 reads TGTGCCAGCAGCTTAAACGGACAAATCACAGATACGCAGTATTTT. Translating it yields CASSLNGQITDTQYF. Full variable domain (remainder filled in from reference TRBV7-3 and TRBJ2-3): GAGVSQTPSNKVTEKGKYVELRCDPISGHTALYWYRQSLGQGPEFLIYFQGTGAADDSGLPNDRFFAVRPEGSVSTLKIQRTERGDSAVYLCASSLNGQITDTQYFGPGTRLTVL.